This TCR beta chain was sequenced during a study of cytomegalovirus exposure and HLA in healthy donors. Study findings and constraints: Diagnosis of cytomegalovirus status made by the classifier reportedly showed high specificity and sensitivity. The study designated roughly 150 TCR beta chains cytomegalovirus-associated.

The CDR3 extends over 13 amino acids. Germline V gives CDR1 MDHEN, CDR2 SYDVKM. J was trimmed by 6 bases and V by 6 bases; bases with no gene match: 2. About this clone itself: Its antigen is as yet unknown.

In the PCR, 60 Vbeta and 13 Jbeta primers were used. Method: immunoSEQ multiplex PCR; TCRdb's copy keeps in-frame clones and lacks some. The sample holds nearly 110,000 clones; 60% to 80% are singletons and the top ten take 2.5% to 3%. This sequence was found in a female donor in good health and CMV-seronegative. V and J are TRBV28 and TRBJ1-6; 7 nucleotides line up with TRBD1. Sequenced sample: PBMCs. In DNA, the CDR3 is TGTGCCAGCAGGAACAGGGGTAATTCACCCCTCCACTTT. Translated: CASRNRGNSPLHF. The full variable domain, with the rest looked up from reference TRBV28 and TRBJ1-6, is DVKVTQSSRYLVKRTGEKVFLECVQDMDHENMFWYRQDPGLGLRLIYFSYDVKMKEKGDIPEGYSVSREKKERFSLILESASTNQTSMYLCASRNRGNSPLHFGNGTRLTVT.